This T cell receptor beta chain stems from a study of shared clonotypes between healthy human individuals. Whole-study findings and limits: Naive subsets generally exceeded memory subsets in estimated richness.

This clone was recorded only once. Its antigen is unknown. With 5 bases removed from V and 0 bases from J, the gap between germline ends came to 11 bases. Germline CDR1 GTSNPN, CDR2 SVGIG (reference sequence). CDR3 length: 14 residues. Genomic DNA from each subset was divided evenly over several immunoSEQ plates. Assay used: immunoSEQ multiplex PCR; TCRdb lists only in-frame clones, some missing. This repertoire shows under 2.5 million clones, around 92% found once; its top ten account for around 0.38%. The receptor's source is a man between 18 and 35 years old in good health. Some clones in this sample may be carry-over from other donors' samples. Sequenced input: naive CD4+ T cells from PBMCs. Regarding subset: CD45RA+ positively selected. V gene TRBV30 combines with J gene TRBJ2-1; D not resolved. The CDR3 DNA is TGTGCCTGGTTGCACGGCAACTCCTACAATGAGCAGTTCTTC. Its translation: CAWLHGNSYNEQFF.